This T cell receptor beta chain was sequenced for a study of graft-versus-host responses after intestinal transplantation. General observations from the study: Early after transplant, HvG clones declined as circulating GvH clones peaked.

Data came from immunoSEQ multiplex PCR; TCRdb stores just in-frame clones and leaves some out. Of 98,000 or so clones listed, 87% are singletons. CDR3 length equals 14 residues. The germline CDR1 and CDR2 sequences are MNHNY and SVGAGI (reference sequence). The V gene end was trimmed by 6 bases and the J gene end by 5 bases; junction bases not matched to a gene: 5. This clone was picked up one time. What it recognizes is unknown. The gene calls are TRBV6-6 and TRBJ1-5; 9 bases agree with TRBD1. Specimen: unstimulated CD4+ T cells sorted from spleen or lymph node cells, collected before intestinal transplant. This receptor was identified in a human donor who received an intestinal transplant. The CDR3 bases are TGTGCCAGCAGGACAGGGGGAGGGGATCAGCCCCAGCATTTT. Residues: CASRTGGGDQPQHF.